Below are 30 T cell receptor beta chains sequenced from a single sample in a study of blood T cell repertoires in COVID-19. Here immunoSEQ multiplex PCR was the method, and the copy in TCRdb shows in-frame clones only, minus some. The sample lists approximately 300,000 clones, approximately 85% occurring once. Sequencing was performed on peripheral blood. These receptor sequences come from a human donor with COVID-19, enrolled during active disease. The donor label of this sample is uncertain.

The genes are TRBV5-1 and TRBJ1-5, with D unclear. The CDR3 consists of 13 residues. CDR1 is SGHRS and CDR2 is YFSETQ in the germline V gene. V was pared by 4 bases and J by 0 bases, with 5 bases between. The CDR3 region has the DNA TGCGCCAGCAGCCGGGATAGCAATCAGCCCCAGCATTTT. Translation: CASSRDSNQPQHF.

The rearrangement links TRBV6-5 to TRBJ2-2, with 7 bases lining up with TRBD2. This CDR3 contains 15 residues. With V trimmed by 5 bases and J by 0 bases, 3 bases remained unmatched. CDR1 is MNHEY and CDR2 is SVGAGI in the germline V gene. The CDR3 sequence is CASSLLAPNTGELFF. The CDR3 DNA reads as TGTGCCAGCAGTCTACTAGCGCCGAACACCGGGGAGCTGTTTTTT.

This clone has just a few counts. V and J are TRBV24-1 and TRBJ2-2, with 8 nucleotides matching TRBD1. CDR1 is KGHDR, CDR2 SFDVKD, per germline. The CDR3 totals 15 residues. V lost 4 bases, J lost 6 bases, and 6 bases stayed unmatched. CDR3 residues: CATSEADRVAGELFF. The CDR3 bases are TGTGCCACCAGTGAGGCGGACAGGGTGGCCGGGGAGCTGTTTTTT.

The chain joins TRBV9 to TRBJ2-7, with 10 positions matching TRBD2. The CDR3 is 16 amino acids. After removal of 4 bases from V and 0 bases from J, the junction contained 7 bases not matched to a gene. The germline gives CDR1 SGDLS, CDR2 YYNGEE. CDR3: CASSSQREGRSYEQYF. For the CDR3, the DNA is TGTGCCAGCAGCTCACAGCGGGAGGGCCGCTCCTACGAGCAGTACTTC.

CDR3 sequence: CAISESSGRSSYEQYF. The DNA for the CDR3 is TGTGCCATCAGTGAGTCCAGCGGTAGGAGCTCCTACGAGCAGTACTTC. This rearrangement joins TRBV10-3 to TRBJ2-7; the D gene is possibly TRBD2 (5 bases). V was trimmed by 0 bases and J by 0 bases, leaving 12 bases between them. This CDR3 is 16 amino acids long. The germline V gene encodes CDR1 ENHRY and CDR2 SYGVKD.

The CDR3: CASSYSPGNTEAFF. For the CDR3, the DNA is TGTGCCAGCAGTTACTCGCCAGGGAACACTGAAGCTTTCTTT. This chain links TRBV6-5 with TRBJ1-1; D is unresolved. CDR3 length equals 14 residues. The V gene lost 0 bases and the J gene lost 1 base, with 6 bases spanning the gap. Germline CDR1 MNHEY, CDR2 SVGAGI.

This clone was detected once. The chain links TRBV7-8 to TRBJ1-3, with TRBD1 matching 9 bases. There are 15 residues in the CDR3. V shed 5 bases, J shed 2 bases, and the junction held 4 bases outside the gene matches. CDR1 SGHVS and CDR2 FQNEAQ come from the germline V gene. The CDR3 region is CASSVDRGPGNTIYF. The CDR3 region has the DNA TGTGCCAGCAGCGTGGACAGGGGCCCTGGAAACACCATATATTTT.

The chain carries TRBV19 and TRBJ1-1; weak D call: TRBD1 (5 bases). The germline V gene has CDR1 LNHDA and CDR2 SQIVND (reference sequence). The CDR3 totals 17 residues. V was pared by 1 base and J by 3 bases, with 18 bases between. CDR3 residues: CASSIGVGRVVDTEAFF. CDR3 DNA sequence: TGTGCCAGTAGTATAGGGGTTGGCAGGGTGGTGGACACTGAAGCTTTCTTT.

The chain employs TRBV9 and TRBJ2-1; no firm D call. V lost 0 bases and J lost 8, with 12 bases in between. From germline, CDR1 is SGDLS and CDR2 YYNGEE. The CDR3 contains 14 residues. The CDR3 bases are TGTGCCAGCAGCGTAGAGGTCATGGAGTATGAGCAGTTCTTC. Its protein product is CASSVEVMEYEQFF.

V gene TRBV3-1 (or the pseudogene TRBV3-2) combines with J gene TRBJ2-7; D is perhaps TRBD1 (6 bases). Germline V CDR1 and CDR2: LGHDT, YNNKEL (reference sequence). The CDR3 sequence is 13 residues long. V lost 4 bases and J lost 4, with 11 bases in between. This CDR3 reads CASSPGHRYEQYF. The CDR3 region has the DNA TGTGCCAGCAGCCCGGGACACAGATACGAGCAGTACTTC.

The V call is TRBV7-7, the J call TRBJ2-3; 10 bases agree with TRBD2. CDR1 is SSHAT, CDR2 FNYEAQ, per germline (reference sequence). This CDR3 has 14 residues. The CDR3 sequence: CASSAGGQTDTQYF. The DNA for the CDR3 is TGTGCTTCCTCAGCGGGAGGGCAGACAGATACGCAGTATTTT.

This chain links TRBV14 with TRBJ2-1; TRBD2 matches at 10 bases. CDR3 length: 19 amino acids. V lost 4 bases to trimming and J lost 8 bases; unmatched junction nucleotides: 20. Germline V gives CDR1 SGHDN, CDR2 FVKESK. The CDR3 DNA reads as TGTGCCAGCAGCCCTTTGGGAGGAAGAAGCGGGAGGGCGGAGGATGAGCAGTTCTTC. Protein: CASSPLGGRSGRAEDEQFF.

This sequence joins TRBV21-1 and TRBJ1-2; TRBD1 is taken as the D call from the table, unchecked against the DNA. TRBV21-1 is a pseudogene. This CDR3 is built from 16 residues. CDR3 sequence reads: CASSNGVGAYNYGYTF. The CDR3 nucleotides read TGTGCCAGCAGCAACGGAGTAGGGGCCTATAACTATGGCTACACCTTC.

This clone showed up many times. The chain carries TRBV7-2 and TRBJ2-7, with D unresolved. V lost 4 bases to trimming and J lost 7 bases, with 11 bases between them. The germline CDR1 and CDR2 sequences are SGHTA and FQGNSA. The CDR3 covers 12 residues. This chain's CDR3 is CASSSISWEQYF. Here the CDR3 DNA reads TGTGCCAGCAGCTCGATTAGCTGGGAGCAGTACTTC.

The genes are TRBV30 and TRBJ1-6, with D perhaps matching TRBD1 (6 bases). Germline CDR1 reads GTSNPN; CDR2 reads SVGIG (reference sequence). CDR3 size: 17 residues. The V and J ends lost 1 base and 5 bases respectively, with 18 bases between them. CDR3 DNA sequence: TGTGCCTGGAGTGGTCTACCTCAGGGGCGGGATAATTCACCCCTCCACTTT. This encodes CAWSGLPQGRDNSPLHF.

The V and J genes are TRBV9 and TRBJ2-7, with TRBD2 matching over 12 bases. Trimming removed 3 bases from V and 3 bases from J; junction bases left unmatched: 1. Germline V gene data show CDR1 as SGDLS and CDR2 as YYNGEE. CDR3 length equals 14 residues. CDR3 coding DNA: TGTGCCAGCAGCGAGACTAGCGGGAGCTACGAGCAGTACTTC. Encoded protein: CASSETSGSYEQYF.

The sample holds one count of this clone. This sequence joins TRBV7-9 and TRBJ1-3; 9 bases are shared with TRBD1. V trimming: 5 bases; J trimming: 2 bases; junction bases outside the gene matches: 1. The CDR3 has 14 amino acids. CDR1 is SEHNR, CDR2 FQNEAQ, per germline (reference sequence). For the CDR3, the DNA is TGTGCCAGCAGCCGGACAGGGGCTGGAAACACCATATATTTT. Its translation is CASSRTGAGNTIYF.

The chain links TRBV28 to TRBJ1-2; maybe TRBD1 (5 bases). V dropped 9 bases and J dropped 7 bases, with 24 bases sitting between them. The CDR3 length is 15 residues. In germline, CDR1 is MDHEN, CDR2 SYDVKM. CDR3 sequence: CASLWRGDDGVGYTF. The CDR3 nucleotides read TGTGCCAGTCTCTGGCGCGGGGACGATGGGGTTGGCTACACCTTC.

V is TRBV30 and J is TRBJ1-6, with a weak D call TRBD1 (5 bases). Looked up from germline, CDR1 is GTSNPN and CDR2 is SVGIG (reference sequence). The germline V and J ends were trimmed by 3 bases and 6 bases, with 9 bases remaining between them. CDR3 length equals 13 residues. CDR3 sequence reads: CAWRGDFNSPLHF. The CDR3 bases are TGTGCCTGGAGAGGGGATTTTAATTCACCCCTCCACTTT. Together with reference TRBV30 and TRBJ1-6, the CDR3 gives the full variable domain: SQTIHQWPATLVQPVGSPLSLECTVEGTSNPNLYWYRQAAGRGLQLLFYSVGIGQISSEVPQNLSASRPQDRQFILSSKKLLLSDSGFYLCAWRGDFNSPLHFGNGTRLTVT.

The CDR3 sequence is CASSQELGLLRTEAFF. The CDR3 DNA is TGCGCCAGCAGCCAAGAACTGGGGCTCCTCAGGACTGAAGCTTTCTTT. V is TRBV4-1 and J is TRBJ1-1; D perhaps matches TRBD1 (5 bases). The CDR3 covers 16 residues. Germline CDR1 and CDR2: MGHRA and YSYEKL. V lost 0 bases and J 5 bases, leaving 16 bases between the germline ends.

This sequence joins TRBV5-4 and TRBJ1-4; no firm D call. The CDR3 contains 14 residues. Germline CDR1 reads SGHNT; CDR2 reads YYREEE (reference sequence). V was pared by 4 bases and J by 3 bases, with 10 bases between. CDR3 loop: CASSQKRANEKLFF. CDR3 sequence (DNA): TGTGCCAGCAGCCAGAAGCGGGCTAATGAAAAACTGTTTTTT.

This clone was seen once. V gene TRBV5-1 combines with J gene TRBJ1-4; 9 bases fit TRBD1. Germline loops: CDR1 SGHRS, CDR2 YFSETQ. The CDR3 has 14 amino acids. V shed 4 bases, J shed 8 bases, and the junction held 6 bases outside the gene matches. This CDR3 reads CASSGGTGQEKLFF. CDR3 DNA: TGCGCCAGCAGCGGTGGGACAGGGCAAGAAAAACTGTTTTTT.

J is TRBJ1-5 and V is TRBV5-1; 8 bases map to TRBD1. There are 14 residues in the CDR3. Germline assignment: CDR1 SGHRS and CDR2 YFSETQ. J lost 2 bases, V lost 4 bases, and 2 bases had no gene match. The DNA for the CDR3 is TGCGCCAGCAGCCCGGGACAGGGCAATCAGCCCCAGCATTTT. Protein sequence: CASSPGQGNQPQHF.

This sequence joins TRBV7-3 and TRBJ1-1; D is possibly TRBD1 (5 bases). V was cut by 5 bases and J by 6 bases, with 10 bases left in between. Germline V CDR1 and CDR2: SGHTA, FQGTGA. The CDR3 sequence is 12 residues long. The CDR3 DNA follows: TGTGCCAGCAGCCACAGGTATCCTGAAGCTTTCTTT. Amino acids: CASSHRYPEAFF.

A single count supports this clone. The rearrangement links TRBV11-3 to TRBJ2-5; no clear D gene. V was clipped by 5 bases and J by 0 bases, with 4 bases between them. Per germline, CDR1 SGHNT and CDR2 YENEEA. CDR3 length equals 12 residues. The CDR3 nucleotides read TGTGCCAGCAGCGGCTACCAAGAGACCCAGTACTTC. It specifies CASSGYQETQYF.

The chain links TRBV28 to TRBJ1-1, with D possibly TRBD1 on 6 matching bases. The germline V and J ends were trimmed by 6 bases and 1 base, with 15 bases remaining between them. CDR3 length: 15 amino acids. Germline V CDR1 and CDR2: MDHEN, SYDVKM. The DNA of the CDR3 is TGTGCCAGCAGCCAACCGCACAGGGCGAACACTGAAGCTTTCTTT. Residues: CASSQPHRANTEAFF.

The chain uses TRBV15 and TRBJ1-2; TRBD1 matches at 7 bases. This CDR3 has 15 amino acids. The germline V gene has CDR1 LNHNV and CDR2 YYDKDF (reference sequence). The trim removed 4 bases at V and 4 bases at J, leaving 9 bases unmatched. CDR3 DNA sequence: TGTGCCACCAGCACCTACAGGGGTGAAAGCTATGGCTACACCTTC. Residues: CATSTYRGESYGYTF.

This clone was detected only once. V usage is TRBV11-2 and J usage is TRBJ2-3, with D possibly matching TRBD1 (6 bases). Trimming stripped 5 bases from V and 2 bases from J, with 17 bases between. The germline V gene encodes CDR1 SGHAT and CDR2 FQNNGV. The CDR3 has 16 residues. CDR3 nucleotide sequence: TGTGCCAGCAGCCCCCAGCGAGGGGGAGACACAGATACGCAGTATTTT. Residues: CASSPQRGGDTDTQYF.

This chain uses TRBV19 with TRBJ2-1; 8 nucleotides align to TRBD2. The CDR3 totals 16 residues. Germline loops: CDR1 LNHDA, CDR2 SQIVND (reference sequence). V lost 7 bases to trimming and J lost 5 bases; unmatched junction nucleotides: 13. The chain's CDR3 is CASTAPGLARDNEQFF. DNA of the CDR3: TGTGCCAGTACCGCCCCCGGACTAGCCAGGGACAATGAGCAGTTCTTC.

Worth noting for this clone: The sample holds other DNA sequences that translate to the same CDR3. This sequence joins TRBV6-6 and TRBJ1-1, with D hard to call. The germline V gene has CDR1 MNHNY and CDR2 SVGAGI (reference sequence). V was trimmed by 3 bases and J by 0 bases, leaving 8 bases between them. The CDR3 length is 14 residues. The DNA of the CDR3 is TGTGCCAGCAGTTATGATGGCCTGAACACTGAAGCTTTCTTT. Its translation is CASSYDGLNTEAFF.